A selection of T cell receptor beta chains follows, all from one sample in a study of T-cell memory formation after mild COVID-19. TCRdb processed the 5' RACE reads anew with MiXCR; each CDR3 protein has one entry. The data hold a few hundred thousand distinct CDR3 sequences, with about a fifth observed a single time. Sequencing input: PBMCs or a T cell subset sorted from them (not recorded which). The origin of the receptors is an adult woman who had mild COVID-19 (a few samples of this study predate the infection). Cell type and time point are not known. Both conserved end residues are part of each CDR3. Fields, in order: clone size, J gene, V gene, D gene, CDR3 DNA, CDR3 protein. The D gene is left open where the match is weak. Clone size is not always given. Where it is, it says once, few, many or a class for expanded clones.

size: few
J: TRBJ2-7
V: TRBV7-6
D: .
DNA: TGTGCCAGCAGCCCCTCGGCGGATTTCCACGAGCAGTACTTC
CDR3: CASSPSADFHEQYF

size: .
J: TRBJ1-2
V: TRBV9
D: .
DNA: TGTGCCAGCACCGCCGGGCCCCCCATAGACTACACCTTC
CDR3: CASTAGPPIDYTF

size: .
J: TRBJ2-1
V: TRBV6-6
D: TRBD2
DNA: TGTGCCAGCAGTTACCCCTCGGCGGGAGGGCCGGGGGAGCAGTTCTTC
CDR3: CASSYPSAGGPGEQFF

size: few
J: TRBJ2-1
V: TRBV7-8
D: .
DNA: TGTGCCAGCAGCTCCGTAACCAAGAGGACAGTCTACAATGAGCAGTTCTTC
CDR3: CASSSVTKRTVYNEQFF

size: few
J: TRBJ1-4
V: TRBV20-1
D: .
DNA: TGCAGTGCTGAGGGACGGCCCAGGTGGAAACTGTTTTTT
CDR3: CSAEGRPRWKLFF

size: .
J: TRBJ1-1
V: TRBV11-2
D: .
DNA: TGTGCCAGCAGACCTTTTTTAACGGTGAACACTGAAGCTTTCTTT
CDR3: CASRPFLTVNTEAFF

size: few
J: TRBJ2-7
V: TRBV6-6
D: TRBD2
DNA: TGTGCCAGCAGTTACCCCACTAGCGGGGGGACCTACGAGCAGTACTTC
CDR3: CASSYPTSGGTYEQYF

size: few
J: TRBJ1-3
V: TRBV6-2/TRBV6-3
D: .
DNA: TGTGCCAGCAAACTCGACTCTGGAAACACCATATATTTT
CDR3: CASKLDSGNTIYF

size: .
J: TRBJ2-5
V: TRBV6-5
D: .
DNA: TGTGCCAGCAGTTACGGGGTACTGAAGGAGACCCAGTACTTC
CDR3: CASSYGVLKETQYF

size: few
J: TRBJ2-7
V: TRBV6-1
D: TRBD1
DNA: TGTGCCAGCAGTGAAGCATTGGCTATGACAGGGAATACTTACGAGCAGTACTTC
CDR3: CASSEALAMTGNTYEQYF

size: .
J: TRBJ2-7
V: TRBV25-1
D: TRBD1
DNA: TGTGCCAGCAGTGGTGGGACAGGTCGACACGAGCAGTACTTC
CDR3: CASSGGTGRHEQYF

size: many
J: TRBJ2-1
V: TRBV15
D: TRBD2
DNA: TGTGCCACCAGCAGAGAAGGACTAGTACTGGCGCAGTTCTTC
CDR3: CATSREGLVLAQFF

size: many
J: TRBJ2-4
V: TRBV7-9
D: TRBD1
DNA: TGTGCCAGCAGTTTACCCGGGACAGGGACCAAAAACATTCAGTACTTC
CDR3: CASSLPGTGTKNIQYF

size: .
J: TRBJ2-1
V: TRBV5-1
D: .
DNA: TGCGCCAGCACCCACTCCCCCGGGACATCCTACAATGAGCAGTTCTTC
CDR3: CASTHSPGTSYNEQFF

size: .
J: TRBJ1-1
V: TRBV9
D: TRBD1
DNA: TGTGCCAGCAGCCCCAGGGGGGGACAAAACACTGAAGCTTTCTTT
CDR3: CASSPRGGQNTEAFF

size: few
J: TRBJ2-7
V: TRBV5-1
D: .
DNA: TGCGCCAGCAGCTCCCGGACAGATTCCTACGAGCAGTACTTC
CDR3: CASSSRTDSYEQYF